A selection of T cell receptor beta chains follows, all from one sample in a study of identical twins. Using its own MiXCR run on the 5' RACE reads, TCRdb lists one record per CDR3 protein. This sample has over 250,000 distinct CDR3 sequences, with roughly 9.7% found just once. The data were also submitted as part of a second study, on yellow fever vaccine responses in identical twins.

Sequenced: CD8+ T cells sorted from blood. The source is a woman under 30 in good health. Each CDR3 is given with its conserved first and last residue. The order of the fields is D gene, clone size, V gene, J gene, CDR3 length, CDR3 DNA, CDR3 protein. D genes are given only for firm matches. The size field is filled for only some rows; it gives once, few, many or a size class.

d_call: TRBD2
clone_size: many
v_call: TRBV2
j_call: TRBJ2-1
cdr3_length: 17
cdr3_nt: TGTGCCAGCAGTAGGCCGGGACTAGCGGGAAAGAAGGGTGAGCAGTTCTTC
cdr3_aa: CASSRPGLAGKKGEQFF

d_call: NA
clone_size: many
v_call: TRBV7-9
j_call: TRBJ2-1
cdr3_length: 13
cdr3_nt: TGTGCCAGCAGCCCGCCTTTGTACAATGAGCAGTTCTTC
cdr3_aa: CASSPPLYNEQFF

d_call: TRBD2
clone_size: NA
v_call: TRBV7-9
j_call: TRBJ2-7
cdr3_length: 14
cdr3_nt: TGTGCCAGCAGCCCCTATACGGAGCGGGGCGAGCAGTACTTC
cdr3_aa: CASSPYTERGEQYF

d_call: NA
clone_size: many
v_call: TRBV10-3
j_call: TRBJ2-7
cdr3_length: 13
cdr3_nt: TGTGCCATCAGTGAGTCTAGGGACTACGAGCAGTACTTC
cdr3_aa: CAISESRDYEQYF

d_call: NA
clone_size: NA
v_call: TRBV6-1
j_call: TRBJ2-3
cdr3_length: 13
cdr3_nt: TGTGCCAGCAGTGAATTCCTCACAGATACGCAGTATTTT
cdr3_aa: CASSEFLTDTQYF

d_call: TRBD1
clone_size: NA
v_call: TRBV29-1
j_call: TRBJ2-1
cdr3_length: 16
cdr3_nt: TGCAGCGTTGTGGGGGCCGGACAGGGGGCCTACAATGAGCAGTTCTTC
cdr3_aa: CSVVGAGQGAYNEQFF

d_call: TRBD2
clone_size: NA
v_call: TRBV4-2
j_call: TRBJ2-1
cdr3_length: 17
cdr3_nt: TGTGCCAGCAGCCAACGGACTAGCGGGGTGACTTACAATGAGCAGTTCTTC
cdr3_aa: CASSQRTSGVTYNEQFF

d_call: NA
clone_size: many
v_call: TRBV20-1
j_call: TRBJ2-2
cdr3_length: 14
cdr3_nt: TGCAGTGCTAGAGGGGCCCCCAACACCGGGGAGCTGTTTTTT
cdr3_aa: CSARGAPNTGELFF

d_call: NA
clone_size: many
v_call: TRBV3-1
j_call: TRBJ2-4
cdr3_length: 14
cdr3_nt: TGTGCCAGCAGCGGATTCAGTTCCAAAAACATTCAGTACTTC
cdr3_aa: CASSGFSSKNIQYF

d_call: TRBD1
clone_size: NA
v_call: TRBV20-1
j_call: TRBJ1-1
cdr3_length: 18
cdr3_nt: TGCAGTGCTAGAGATTTATTCGGGACGACAGGGGGGAACACTGAAGCTTTCTTT
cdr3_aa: CSARDLFGTTGGNTEAFF

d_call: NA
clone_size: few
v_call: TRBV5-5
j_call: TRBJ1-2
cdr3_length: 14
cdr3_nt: TGTGCCAGCAGCTCTCTGGACCGAATATATGGCTACACCTTC
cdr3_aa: CASSSLDRIYGYTF

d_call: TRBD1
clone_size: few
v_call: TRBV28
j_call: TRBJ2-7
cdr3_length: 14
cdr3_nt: TGTGCCAGCAGTTTATTGGGACAGGGAGACGAGCAGTACTTC
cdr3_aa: CASSLLGQGDEQYF

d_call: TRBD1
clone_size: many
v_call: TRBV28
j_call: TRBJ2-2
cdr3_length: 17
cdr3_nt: TGTGCCAGCAGTTTATCCCCGGGACAGTTATATTACGGGGAGCTGTTTTTT
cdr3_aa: CASSLSPGQLYYGELFF

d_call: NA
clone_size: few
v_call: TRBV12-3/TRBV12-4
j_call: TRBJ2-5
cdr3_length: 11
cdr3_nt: TGTGCCAGCAGTTTTATGGAGACCCAGTACTTC
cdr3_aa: CASSFMETQYF

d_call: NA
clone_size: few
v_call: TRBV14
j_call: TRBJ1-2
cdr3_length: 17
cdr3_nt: TGTGCCAGCAGCCAAGCCAGGGCGTCGAGATTTAACTATGGCTACACCTTC
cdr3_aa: CASSQARASRFNYGYTF

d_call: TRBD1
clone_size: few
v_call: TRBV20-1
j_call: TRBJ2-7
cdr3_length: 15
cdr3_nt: TGCAGTGCTAGTCCCCAGGGGGCGATTGCGTACGAGCAGTACTTC
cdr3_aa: CSASPQGAIAYEQYF

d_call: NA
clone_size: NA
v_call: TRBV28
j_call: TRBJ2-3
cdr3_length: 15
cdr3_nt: TGTGCCAGCAGGCCCTTTCAACGCACTACAGATACGCAGTATTTT
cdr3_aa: CASRPFQRTTDTQYF

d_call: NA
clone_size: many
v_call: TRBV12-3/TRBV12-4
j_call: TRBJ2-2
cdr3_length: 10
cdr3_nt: TGTGCCAGCCTTACCGGGGAGCTGTTTTTT
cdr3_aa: CASLTGELFF

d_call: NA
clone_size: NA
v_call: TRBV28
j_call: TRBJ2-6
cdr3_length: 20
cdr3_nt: TGTGCCAGCAGTTTTTTATCGGACGGAGCAGGACCCTCTGGGGCCAACGTCCTGACTTTC
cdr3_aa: CASSFLSDGAGPSGANVLTF

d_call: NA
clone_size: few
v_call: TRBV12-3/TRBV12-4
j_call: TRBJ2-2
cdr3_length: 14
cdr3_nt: TGTGCCAGCAGTTTATATGGTAGCACCGGGGAGCTGTTTTTT
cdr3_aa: CASSLYGSTGELFF

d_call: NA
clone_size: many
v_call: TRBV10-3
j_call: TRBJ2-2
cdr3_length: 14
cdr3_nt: TGTGCCGCCGCGTATGGGTCGGACACCGGGGAGCTGTTTTTT
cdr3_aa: CAAAYGSDTGELFF

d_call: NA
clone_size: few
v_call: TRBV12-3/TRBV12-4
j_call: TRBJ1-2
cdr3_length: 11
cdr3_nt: TGTGCCAGCAGGGACAGATATGGCTACACCTTC
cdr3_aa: CASRDRYGYTF